Following are 6 T cell receptor beta chains from one sample sequenced in a study of T cells expressing NK-cell markers. TCRdb reworked the 5' RACE reads into one entry per CDR3 protein, no DNA. The table lists 160,000 or so distinct CDR3 sequences, with less than 20% in the top ten. The sequenced material came from blood T cells: a sorted CD56 or NKG2C T cell subset, CD4+ or CD8+ T cells, or bulk PBMC T cells (not recorded which). The receptors originated from a woman between 18 and 69 years old in good health.

The V call is TRBV10-3, the J call TRBJ2-3. The CDR3 consists of 16 residues. Germline V CDR1 and CDR2: ENHRY, SYGVKD. CDR3 residues: CAISFSTSGSTDTQYF.

The V gene is TRBV2, the J gene TRBJ1-2. CDR3 length: 14 residues. Germline CDR1 reads SNHLY; CDR2 reads FYNNEI. The CDR3 here is CASSEKPEAYGYTF.

The chain uses TRBV2 and TRBJ2-5; the TCRdb D gene call, TRBD1, has no DNA to confirm it. The CDR3 length is 11 residues. Germline V gives CDR1 SNHLY, CDR2 FYNNEI. CDR3 amino acids: CASRMGRDQYF. Combining the CDR3 with reference TRBV2 and TRBJ2-5 gives the whole variable domain EPEVTQTPSHQVTQMGQEVILRCVPISNHLYFYWYRQILGQKVEFLVSFYNNEISEKSEIFDDQFSVERPDGSNFTLKIRSTKLEDSAMYFCASRMGRDQYFGPGTRLLVL.

CDR3 sequence: CSVWGSGETQYF. The gene calls are TRBV29-1 and TRBJ2-5. The CDR3 covers 12 residues. Germline CDR1 SQVTM, CDR2 ANQGSEA. Supplemented by reference TRBV29-1 and TRBJ2-5, the full variable domain reads SAVISQKPSRDICQRGTSLTIQCQVDSQVTMMFWYRQQPGQSLTLIATANQGSEATYESGFVIDKFPISRPNLTFSTLTVSNMSPEDSSIYLCSVWGSGETQYFGPGTRLLVL.

The V call is TRBV6-2 or TRBV6-3, the J call TRBJ1-5; TCRdb's D call, TRBD1, is unchecked because there is no DNA. CDR1 is MNHEY and CDR2 is SVGEGT in the germline V gene. The CDR3 totals 13 residues. This CDR3 is CASSRTGLEPQHF.

V is TRBV3-1 and J is TRBJ2-3. CDR1 and CDR2 (germline): LGHDT, YNNKEL (reference sequence). The CDR3 has 13 residues. CDR3 amino acids: CASSKVLTDTQYF.